A selection of T cell receptor beta chains follows, all from one sample in a study of regulatory T cells in long-lasting Graves disease. TCRdb re-derived calls from the multiplex PCR reads in MiXCR, one entry per CDR3 protein. Here the sample spans about 540,000 distinct CDR3 sequences, 13% being singletons. This sample was shared with a second study, whose subject was T cells in Graves' hyperthyroidism and ophthalmopathy.

The material was peripheral blood mononuclear cells (PBMCs), obtained at new diagnosis, from a patient treated with antithyroid drugs. All receptors come from a man aged 25 to 40 with Graves disease. Each CDR3 is given with its conserved first and last residue. The order of the fields is V gene, clone size, D gene, J gene, CDR3 protein, CDR3 DNA. The D gene is left open where the match is weak. Rows give clone size only sometimes, using once, few, many, or a class for an expanded clone.

TRBV7-2	many	-	TRBJ1-3	CASGGGTSGSTIYF	TGTGCCAGCGGAGGCGGGACATCGGGAAGCACCATATATTTT
TRBV12-3/TRBV12-4	many	-	TRBJ2-3	CASSLKGSTDTQYF	TGTGCCAGCAGTTTAAAGGGCTCAACAGATACGCAGTATTTT
TRBV29-1	few	TRBD1	TRBJ2-7	CSVDAQTGTLYEQYF	TGCAGCGTTGACGCCCAGACAGGGACCCTCTACGAGCAGTACTTC
TRBV14	many	-	TRBJ1-6	CASSQINSPLHF	TGTGCCAGCAGCCAGATCAATTCACCCCTCCACTTT
TRBV10-3	-	-	TRBJ2-5	CAISPGPEETQYF	TGTGCCATCAGCCCTGGACCGGAGGAGACCCAGTACTTC
TRBV6-1	many	-	TRBJ2-3	CASSPDDYRDGTDTQYF	TGTGCCAGCAGTCCCGACGACTACAGGGACGGCACAGATACGCAGTATTTT
TRBV20-1	few	-	TRBJ1-6	CSARDSGDYNSPLHF	TGCAGTGCTAGAGATTCGGGGGATTATAATTCACCCCTCCACTTT
TRBV12-3/TRBV12-4	many	-	TRBJ2-7	CASTTAGLPLYEQYF	TGTGCCAGCACCACTGCAGGGCTCCCTCTATACGAGCAGTACTTC
TRBV5-1	many	-	TRBJ1-1	CASSLNTMNTEAFF	TGCGCCAGCAGCTTGAACACTATGAACACTGAAGCTTTCTTT
TRBV20-1	few	-	TRBJ1-4	CSASPYIGGSEKLFF	TGCAGTGCTAGTCCGTACATTGGGGGATCGGAAAAACTGTTTTTT
TRBV3-1	-	-	TRBJ2-7	CASSLDFTGANEQYF	TGTGCCAGCAGCTTAGACTTCACAGGTGCCAATGAGCAGTACTTC
TRBV20-1	many	TRBD2	TRBJ2-1	CSASRLAGYNEQFF	TGCAGTGCCAGCAGACTAGCGGGTTACAATGAGCAGTTCTTC
TRBV5-1	many	-	TRBJ2-3	CASSLVADPTADTQYF	TGCGCCAGCAGCTTGGTAGCGGACCCGACGGCAGATACGCAGTATTTT
TRBV11-2	many	-	TRBJ1-2	CASSLGTLNYGYTF	TGTGCCAGCAGCTTAGGGACACTTAACTATGGCTACACCTTC
TRBV13	many	-	TRBJ1-2	CASSFAGVHGYTF	TGTGCCAGCAGCTTTGCAGGGGTCCATGGCTACACCTTC
TRBV28	-	-	TRBJ1-1	CASSLLHTEAFF	TGTGCCAGCAGTTTATTACACACTGAAGCTTTCTTT
TRBV6-1	many	-	TRBJ1-1	CASSAPGVLGAFF	TGTGCCAGCAGTGCCCCGGGGGTCTTGGGAGCTTTCTTT
TRBV29-1	few	TRBD2	TRBJ2-7	CSVAPGSAGGGYEQYF	TGCAGCGTCGCCCCAGGATCTGCGGGAGGTGGGTACGAGCAGTACTTC
TRBV10-3	-	TRBD2	TRBJ2-2	CAITKTAPTSGRANGGELFF	TGTGCCATCACCAAGACAGCCCCTACTAGCGGGAGGGCCAATGGCGGGGAGCTGTTTTTT
TRBV12-3/TRBV12-4	many	TRBD2	TRBJ2-1	CASSLTPSGSSYNEQFF	TGTGCCAGCAGTCTGACGCCTAGCGGGAGCTCCTACAATGAGCAGTTCTTC
TRBV5-4	-	-	TRBJ2-4	CASSLRVSDNIQYF	TGTGCCAGCAGCCTACGTGTCAGCGACAACATTCAGTACTTC
TRBV30	many	-	TRBJ2-3	CAWSGLEERERTDTQYF	TGTGCCTGGAGTGGCCTGGAGGAACGGGAGCGGACAGATACGCAGTATTTT
TRBV3-1	many	-	TRBJ2-7	CASSQTQGYEQYF	TGTGCCAGCAGCCAGACACAGGGCTACGAGCAGTACTTC
TRBV5-6	few	-	TRBJ1-1	CASSSPGENTEAFF	TGTGCCAGCAGCTCGCCGGGGGAGAACACTGAAGCTTTCTTT
TRBV12-3/TRBV12-4	few	-	TRBJ1-5	CASSFRRDQPQHF	TGTGCCAGCAGTTTTAGAAGGGATCAGCCCCAGCATTTT
TRBV7-8	many	TRBD2	TRBJ2-1	CASSLQGLAGRSPYNEQFF	TGTGCCAGCAGCCTACAAGGGCTAGCGGGGAGAAGCCCCTACAATGAGCAGTTCTTC
TRBV27	many	-	TRBJ1-2	CASSPLGGAHGYTF	TGTGCCAGCAGCCCTCTGGGGGGGGCACATGGCTACACCTTC
TRBV6-1	many	TRBD2	TRBJ2-5	CASSRILAGGPDGETQYF	TGTGCCAGCAGCCGTATTCTAGCGGGAGGGCCGGATGGAGAGACCCAGTACTTC
TRBV12-3/TRBV12-4	many	-	TRBJ2-3	CASSWAGITDTQYF	TGTGCCAGCAGCTGGGCGGGGATTACAGATACGCAGTATTTT